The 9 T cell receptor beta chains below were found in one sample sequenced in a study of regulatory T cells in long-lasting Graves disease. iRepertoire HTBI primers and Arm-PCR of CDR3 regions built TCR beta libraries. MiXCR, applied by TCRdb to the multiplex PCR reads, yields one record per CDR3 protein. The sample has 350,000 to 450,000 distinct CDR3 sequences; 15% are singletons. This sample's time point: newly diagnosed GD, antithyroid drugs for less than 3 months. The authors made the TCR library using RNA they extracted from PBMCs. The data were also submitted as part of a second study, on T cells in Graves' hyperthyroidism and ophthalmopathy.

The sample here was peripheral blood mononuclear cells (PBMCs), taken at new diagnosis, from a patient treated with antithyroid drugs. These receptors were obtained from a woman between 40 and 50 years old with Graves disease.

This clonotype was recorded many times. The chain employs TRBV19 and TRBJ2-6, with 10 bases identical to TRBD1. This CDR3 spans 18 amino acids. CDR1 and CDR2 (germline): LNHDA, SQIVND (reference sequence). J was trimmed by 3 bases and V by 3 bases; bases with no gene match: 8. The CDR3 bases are TGTGCCAGTAGTATGAGGACAGGGGGGAGATATGGGGCCAACGTCCTGACTTTC. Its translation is CASSMRTGGRYGANVLTF.

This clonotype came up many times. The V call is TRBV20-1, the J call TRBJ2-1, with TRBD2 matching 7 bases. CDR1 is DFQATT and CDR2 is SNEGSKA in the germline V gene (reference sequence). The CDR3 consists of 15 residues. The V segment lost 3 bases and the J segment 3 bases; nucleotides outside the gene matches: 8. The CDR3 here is CSASGPGLDYNEQFF. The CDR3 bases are TGCAGTGCTAGTGGTCCTGGACTAGACTACAATGAGCAGTTCTTC.

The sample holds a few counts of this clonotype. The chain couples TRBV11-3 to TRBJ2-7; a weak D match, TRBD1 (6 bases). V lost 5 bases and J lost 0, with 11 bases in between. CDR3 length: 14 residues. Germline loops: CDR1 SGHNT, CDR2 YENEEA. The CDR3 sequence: CASSRPGHSYEQYF. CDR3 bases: TGTGCCAGCAGCCGGCCGGGACACTCCTACGAGCAGTACTTC.

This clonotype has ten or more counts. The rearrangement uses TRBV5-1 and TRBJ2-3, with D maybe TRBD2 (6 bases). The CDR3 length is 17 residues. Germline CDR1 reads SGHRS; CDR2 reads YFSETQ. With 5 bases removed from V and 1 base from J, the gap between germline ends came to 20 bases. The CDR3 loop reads CASRPGEEGTGTDTQYF. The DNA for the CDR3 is TGCGCCAGCAGACCGGGAGAAGAAGGGACTGGCACAGATACGCAGTATTTT.

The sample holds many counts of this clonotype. DNA for the CDR3: TGTGCCATCAGTGAATCGGGAAGGCAAGAGACCCAGTACTTC. It translates to CAISESGRQETQYF. The rearrangement links TRBV10-3 to TRBJ2-5, with a possible D match to TRBD2 (5 bases). V lost 3 bases and J 2 bases, leaving 10 bases between the germline ends. Per germline, CDR1 ENHRY and CDR2 SYGVKD. This CDR3 has 14 amino acids.

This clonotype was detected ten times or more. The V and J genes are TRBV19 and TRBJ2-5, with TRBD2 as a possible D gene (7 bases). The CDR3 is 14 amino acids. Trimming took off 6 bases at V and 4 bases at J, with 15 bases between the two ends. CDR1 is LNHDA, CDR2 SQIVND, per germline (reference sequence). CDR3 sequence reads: CASRGGGLGETQYF. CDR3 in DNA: TGTGCCAGTAGAGGCGGGGGCTTGGGAGAGACCCAGTACTTC. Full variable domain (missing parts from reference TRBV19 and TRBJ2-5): DGGITQSPKYLFRKEGQNVTLSCEQNLNHDAMYWYRQDPGQGLRLIYYSQIVNDFQKGDIAEGYSVSREKKESFPLTVTSAQKNPTAFYLCASRGGGLGETQYFGPGTRLLVL.

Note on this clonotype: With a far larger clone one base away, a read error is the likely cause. This CDR3 reads CACSLSTGDTEAFF. The CDR3 DNA is TGTGCCTGCAGCCTTTCTACAGGGGACACTGAAGCTTTCTTT. The chain is built from TRBV11-3 and TRBJ1-1; 7 positions agree with TRBD1. Per germline, CDR1 SGHNT and CDR2 YENEEA. The CDR3 sequence is 14 residues long. Based on the CDR3 plus reference TRBV11-3 and TRBJ1-1, the full variable domain is EAGVVQSPRYKIIEKKQPVAFWCNPISGHNTLYWYLQNLGQGPELLIRYENEEAVDDSQLPKDRFSAERLKGVDSTLKIQPAELGDSAVYLCACSLSTGDTEAFFGQGTRLTVV.

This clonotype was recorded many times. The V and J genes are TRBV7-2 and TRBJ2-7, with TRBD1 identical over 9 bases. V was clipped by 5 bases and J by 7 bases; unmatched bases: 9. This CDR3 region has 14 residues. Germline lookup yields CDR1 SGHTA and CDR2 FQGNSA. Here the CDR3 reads CASSTLQGAREQYF. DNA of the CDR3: TGTGCCAGCAGCACCTTACAGGGGGCGAGAGAGCAGTACTTC.

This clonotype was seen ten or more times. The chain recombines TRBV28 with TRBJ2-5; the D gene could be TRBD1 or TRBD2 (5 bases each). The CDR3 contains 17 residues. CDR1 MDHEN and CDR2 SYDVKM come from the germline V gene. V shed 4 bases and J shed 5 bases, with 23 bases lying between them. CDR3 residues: CASSSLALQETGETQYF. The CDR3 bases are TGTGCCAGCAGTTCCCTAGCTTTACAGGAGACGGGGGAGACCCAGTACTTC. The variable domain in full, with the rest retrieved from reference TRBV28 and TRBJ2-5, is DVKVTQSSRYLVKRTGEKVFLECVQDMDHENMFWYRQDPGLGLRLIYFSYDVKMKEKGDIPEGYSVSREKKERFSLILESASTNQTSMYLCASSSLALQETGETQYFGPGTRLLVL.